This TCR beta chain appears in the sequencing data of a study of blood T cell repertoires in COVID-19 (dated by TCRdb to between 2020 and 2021). Regarding the research as a whole: Samples covering the acute and convalescent phases of COVID-19 were provided by collaborators in the United States, Italy and Spain. The prospective study material was composed of cDNA or gDNA derived from T cells, B-cell-depleted T cells, or PBMCs. Subjects who had been exposed to COVID-19, were actively infected with it, or had recovered from it provided the deeply sampled blood TCRbeta repertoires that made up the dataset. The repertoires were released in a freely available public database meant as a resource for research on the immune response to SARS-CoV-2. Samples were obtained from the ongoing ImmuneRACE study (first 160 participants) and from 1,200 or so subjects provided by 6 global collaborators. Nearly every sample came with metadata listing a de-identified subject ID, COVID-19 status, age in years and sex. Where available, HLA class I and class II types were obtained from metadata supplied by the sample provider rather than from assay-based typing. Results the study describes overall, beyond this receptor: The quantity of clinical and demographic metadata differed by source and by participant and was supplied without curation.

Participants in the prospective study were enrolled through a virtual design, were aged about 18 to 90 years, and lived in fewer than 30 United States geographic areas. Cohort assignment in the prospective study relied on participant-reported clinical history from a screening survey and a study questionnaire. ImmuneRACE Cohort 3 recovered participants were defined by two consecutive negative NP/OP PCR tests, healthcare professional clearance, or symptom resolution. In the prospective study, whole blood, serum and a nasopharyngeal or oropharyngeal swab were collected from each participant by mobile phlebotomists. Prospective study participants could optionally give additional blood draws and questionnaires over an approximately 2-month period. Before DNA extraction, blood samples from the prospective study were shipped at room temperature or frozen. Points on this clone: There is no known antigen for this receptor. Base quality data are lacking; no much larger clone is found one base away.

Trimming accounts for 4 bases at V and 5 bases at J, while the number of junction bases matched to no gene is 19. The germline V gene (reference sequence) specifies LGHDT as CDR1 and YNNKEL as CDR2. The CDR3 covers 19 residues, taking in both the cysteine and the phenylalanine. Only CDR3 DNA remains: 57 bases, in frame from the first base. The immunoSEQ Assay, a bias-controlled multiplex PCR, was used to amplify TCRbeta CDR3 regions from genomic DNA. As for the original processing: The number of nucleated cells in each sample was estimated by amplification of reference gene primers within the assay. Sequence reads were collapsed and filtered to measure the absolute abundance of every unique TCRbeta CDR3 rearrangement. For each sample, productive Simpson clonality was calculated as the square root of Simpson's diversity index over productive rearrangements. Entries here come from immuneACCESS through TCRdb and include only in-frame sequences with V and J called. Some clones fail to appear in such tables; in the studies checked, an unresolved V gene covers under half of the shortfall, and the cause of the remainder is unknown. The V and J calls and clone size come from that table; D and trimming were worked out from the DNA. The sample table lists fewer than 400,000 clones, around nine tenths of them with a count of one. 10% of the sample is taken by the ten largest.

This clonotype originated in a woman aged 50 to 65 who had recovered from COVID-19. Sequenced: PBMCs or T cells enriched from blood (not recorded which). This sequence uses TRBV3-1 (or the pseudogene TRBV3-2) and TRBJ2-5; 10 nucleotides in the junction match TRBD1. The CDR3 corresponds to CASSRSNSGTGDRLETQYF. The DNA sequence is given as TGTGCCAGCAGCCGATCCAATTCCGGGACAGGGGATCGTTTGGAGACCCAGTACTTC.